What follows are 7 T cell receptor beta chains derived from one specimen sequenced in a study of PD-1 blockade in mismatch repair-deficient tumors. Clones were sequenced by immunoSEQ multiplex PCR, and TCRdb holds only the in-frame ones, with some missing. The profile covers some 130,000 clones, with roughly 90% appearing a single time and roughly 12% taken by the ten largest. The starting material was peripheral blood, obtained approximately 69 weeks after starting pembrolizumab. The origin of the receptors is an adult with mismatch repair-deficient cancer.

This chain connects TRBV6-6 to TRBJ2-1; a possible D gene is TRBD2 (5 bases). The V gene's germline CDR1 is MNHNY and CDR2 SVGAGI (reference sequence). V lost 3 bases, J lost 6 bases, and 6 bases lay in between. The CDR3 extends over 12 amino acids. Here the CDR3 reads CASSYGGNEQFF. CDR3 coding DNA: TGTGCCAGCAGTTATGGAGGCAATGAGCAGTTCTTC.

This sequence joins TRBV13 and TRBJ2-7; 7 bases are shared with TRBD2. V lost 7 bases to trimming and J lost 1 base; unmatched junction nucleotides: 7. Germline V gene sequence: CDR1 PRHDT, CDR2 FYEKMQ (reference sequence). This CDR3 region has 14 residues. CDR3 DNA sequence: TGTGCCAGCACCTCCGGGGGGAATTCCTACGAGCAGTACTTC. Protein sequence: CASTSGGNSYEQYF.

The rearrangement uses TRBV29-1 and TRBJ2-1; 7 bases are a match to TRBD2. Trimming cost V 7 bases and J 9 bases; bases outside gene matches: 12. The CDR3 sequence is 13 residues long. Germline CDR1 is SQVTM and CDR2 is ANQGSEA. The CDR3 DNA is TGCAGCGCCAACCGGGACTATGGATCTGAGCAGTTCTTC. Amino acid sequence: CSANRDYGSEQFF.

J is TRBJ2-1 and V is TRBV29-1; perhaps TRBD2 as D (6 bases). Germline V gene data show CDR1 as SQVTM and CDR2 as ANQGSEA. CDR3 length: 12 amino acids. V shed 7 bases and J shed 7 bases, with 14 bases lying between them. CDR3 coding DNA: TGCAGCGCTTCGGAGGGACTTAATGAGCAGTTCTTC. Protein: CSASEGLNEQFF.

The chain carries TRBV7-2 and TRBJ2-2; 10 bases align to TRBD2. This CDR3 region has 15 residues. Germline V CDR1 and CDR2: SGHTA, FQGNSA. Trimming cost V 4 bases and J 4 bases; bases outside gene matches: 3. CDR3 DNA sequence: TGTGCCAGCAGCTACAGCGGGAGGGTCACCGGGGAGCTGTTTTTT. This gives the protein CASSYSGRVTGELFF.

CDR3 nucleotide sequence: TGTGCCAGCAGCAAACCCGCTCGGTTTAAACAGCGGGCCAGCTCCTACAATGAGCAGTTCTTC. Amino acid sequence: CASSKPARFKQRASSYNEQFF. The chain uses TRBV9 and TRBJ2-1, with TRBD2 as a possible D gene (6 bases). The CDR3 is 21 amino acids. Per germline, CDR1 SGDLS and CDR2 YYNGEE. V was trimmed by 4 bases and J by 0 bases, leaving 29 bases between them.

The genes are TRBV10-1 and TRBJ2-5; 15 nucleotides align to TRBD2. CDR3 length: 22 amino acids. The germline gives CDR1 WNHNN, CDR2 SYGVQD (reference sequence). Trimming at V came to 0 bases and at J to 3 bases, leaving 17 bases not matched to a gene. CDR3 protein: CASSESWGTSGRHPWGKETQYF. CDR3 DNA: TGCGCCAGCAGTGAGTCGTGGGGGACTAGCGGGAGGCACCCCTGGGGAAAAGAGACCCAGTACTTC.